The count of the clone carrying this TCR beta chain is one. The antigen remains undetermined. The PCR used 60 Vbeta and 13 Jbeta primers. Some clones are missing from TCRdb's copy, which holds only in-frame ones; the method was immunoSEQ multiplex PCR. The sample yields about 190,000 clones, around 87% seen once. CDR1 MNHNY and CDR2 SVGAGI come from the germline V gene (reference sequence). J gave up 5 bases and V 5 bases, and 8 bases lay outside the gene matches. This CDR3 region has 14 residues. These data are taken from a study of cytomegalovirus exposure and HLA in healthy donors. On the study more broadly: Assignment to the Caucasian-associated ancestry cluster applied to approximately 79% of the roughly 410 genotyped donors. Study-level points and caveats: Later analysis identified a missense DCLRE1C variant that was linked to TCR beta V- and J-gene trimming. Presence/absence analyses supposed approximately even sequencing depth among donors.

The clonotype was recovered from a man aged 25-45 years in good health and CMV-seronegative. The chain links TRBV6-6 to TRBJ2-5, with 7 bases identical to TRBD2. The sequenced sample consisted of PBMCs. The CDR3 coding sequence is TGTGCCAGCAGTCCTCAGACTAGCCGGGAGACCCAGTACTTC. Translating it yields CASSPQTSRETQYF.